Each of the 8 T cell receptor beta chains below was sequenced from the same sample in a study of T cell responses to AZD1222 COVID-19 vaccine. The table came from immunoSEQ multiplex PCR; TCRdb's copy has only in-frame clones and leaves some out. The repertoire holds some 100,000 clones, with 85% to 90% as singletons. The material sequenced was peripheral blood, taken on day 0 of AZD1222 vaccination. Receptors were obtained from an adult in good health.

V gene TRBV2 combines with J gene TRBJ2-5; 8 nucleotides line up with TRBD2. Germline V CDR1 and CDR2: SNHLY, FYNNEI. The CDR3 loop spans 15 amino acids. V was pared by 5 bases and J by 2 bases, with 7 bases of the junction left unmatched. In DNA, the CDR3 is TGTGCCAGCAGTCGGGGCGGGGGGACTCAAGAGACCCAGTACTTC. Translation gives CASSRGGGTQETQYF.

V and J are TRBV7-9 and TRBJ1-2; 7 bases align to TRBD1. Germline values: CDR1 SEHNR, CDR2 FQNEAQ (reference sequence). CDR3 length: 15 amino acids. Germline trimming cut 5 bases from V and 3 bases from J; bases unmatched to any gene: 9. The CDR3 is CASSPASDRDYGYTF. CDR3 nucleotide sequence: TGTGCCAGCAGCCCTGCCTCTGACAGGGACTATGGCTACACCTTC.

This clone has only one observation. The chain carries TRBV20-1 and TRBJ1-1, with unresolved D. This CDR3 is built from 12 residues. Trimming left V 3 bases short and J 0 bases short, with 5 bases between. Per the germline V gene, CDR1 is DFQATT and CDR2 is SNEGSKA (reference sequence). CDR3 in amino acids: CSASGMNTEAFF. In DNA, the CDR3 is TGCAGTGCTAGTGGGATGAACACTGAAGCTTTCTTT.

The chain couples TRBV5-4 to TRBJ1-1, with a tentative D call TRBD1 (5 bases). The CDR3 consists of 14 residues. Looked up from germline, CDR1 is SGHNT and CDR2 is YYREEE (reference sequence). V gave up 2 bases and J gave up 3 bases, with 11 bases separating them. This CDR3 is CASSFDLGDTEAFF. CDR3 sequence (DNA): TGTGCCAGCAGCTTTGACTTGGGGGACACTGAAGCTTTCTTT.

In DNA form, the CDR3 reads TGCGCCAGCAGGGTACAGCAAGGGAGTGAAGCTTTCTTT. Translated: CASRVQQGSEAFF. The chain carries TRBV5-1 and TRBJ1-1; no definite D call. The CDR3 has 13 residues. Germline assignment: CDR1 SGHRS and CDR2 YFSETQ. V was shortened by 5 bases and J by 7 bases, with 15 bases between the two germline ends.

V and J are TRBV29-1 and TRBJ1-5; TRBD1 aligns across 9 bases. The CDR3 consists of 13 residues. Trimming removed 6 bases from V and 7 bases from J; junction bases left unmatched: 7. The germline gives CDR1 SQVTM, CDR2 ANQGSEA. CDR3 sequence: CSVGQGPGQPQHF. The DNA for the CDR3 is TGCAGCGTCGGACAGGGGCCGGGGCAGCCCCAGCATTTT.

This clone is medium-sized (0.01 to 0.1%) within its sample. The V call is TRBV19, the J call TRBJ2-7, with 9 bases that match TRBD1. After removal of 6 bases from V and 3 bases from J, the junction contained 3 bases not matched to a gene. The germline gives CDR1 LNHDA, CDR2 SQIVND (reference sequence). This CDR3 is built from 13 residues. The CDR3 loop reads CASRGQGVYEQYF. Written as DNA, the CDR3 is TGTGCCAGTAGGGGACAGGGAGTCTACGAGCAGTACTTC.

The gene calls are TRBV7-6 and TRBJ1-1; 9 bases are a match to TRBD1. Germline V lookup: CDR1 SGHVS, CDR2 FNYEAQ. The CDR3 loop spans 15 amino acids. Germline trimming cut 3 bases from V and 2 bases from J; bases unmatched to any gene: 4. CDR3 protein: CASSLGDRANTEAFF. CDR3 nucleotide sequence: TGTGCCAGCAGCTTGGGGGACAGGGCCAACACTGAAGCTTTCTTT.